A single sample gave rise to the 16 T cell receptor beta chains below, sequenced in a study of EBV T-cell therapy then PD-1 blockade in nasopharyngeal carcinoma. This table comes from immunoSEQ multiplex PCR, and its TCRdb copy is limited to in-frame clones, with some not included. This sample has roughly 20,000 clones; more than 70% occur once, and the top ten carry 31%. Treatment indicated: AdE1-LMPpoly-expanded autologous EBV-specific T-cell therapy followed by anti-PD-1 nivolumab. These receptors have no identified antigens. The starting material was CD8+ T cells from blood, obtained at day 33 from a patient whose treatment included autologous EBV-specific T cells and nivolumab. These TCRs come from a middle-aged man with nasopharyngeal carcinoma.

The genes are TRBV4-3 and TRBJ1-1; D gene uncertain. Germline lookup yields CDR1 LGHNA and CDR2 YSLEER. This CDR3 is 13 amino acids long. V was clipped by 4 bases and J by 2 bases, with 8 bases between them. The CDR3 loop reads CASSLGINTEAFF. DNA for the CDR3: TGCGCCAGCAGCCTGGGTATTAACACTGAAGCTTTCTTT.

The chain is built from TRBV5-1 and TRBJ2-5; D is possibly TRBD2 (7 bases). Germline lookup yields CDR1 SGHRS and CDR2 YFSETQ. The CDR3 contains 14 residues. The ends were cut back, 1 base at V and 4 bases at J, with 11 bases in the middle. DNA for the CDR3: TGCGCCAGCAGCTTGTGGGGGGGGGCAGAGACCCAGTACTTC. Translation gives CASSLWGGAETQYF.

Only one count was recorded for this clone. The genes are TRBV6-4 and TRBJ1-1; D uncertain. Germline V lookup: CDR1 MRHNA, CDR2 SNTAGT. This CDR3 is 13 amino acids long. The V end lost 2 bases, the J end lost 5 bases, and 9 bases lay between the germline ends. The CDR3, as DNA: TGTGCCAGCAGTGACGTTTGGGGTACTGAAGCTTTCTTT. It is translated as CASSDVWGTEAFF.

This chain connects TRBV6-4 to TRBJ2-3; 10 bases are shared with TRBD1. The CDR3 length is 15 residues. Germline V lookup: CDR1 MRHNA, CDR2 SNTAGT. Trimming took 3 bases from V and 3 from J; bases not matched to a gene: 3. CDR3: CASSEGQGETDTQYF. CDR3 nucleotides: TGTGCCAGCAGTGAAGGACAGGGGGAAACAGATACGCAGTATTTT.

V gene TRBV7-9 combines with J gene TRBJ2-7, with D possibly matching TRBD1 (5 bases). Trimming left V 1 base short and J 2 bases short, with 9 bases between. Germline V gives CDR1 SEHNR, CDR2 FQNEAQ (reference sequence). This CDR3 region has 14 residues. CDR3 bases: TGTGCCAGCAGCTTAGAAGGACATCCCTACGAGCAGTACTTC. Translation gives CASSLEGHPYEQYF.

This chain connects TRBV7-2 to TRBJ2-1, with D possibly being TRBD1 or TRBD2 (5 bases each). The germline gives CDR1 SGHTA, CDR2 FQGNSA. The CDR3 runs 14 residues. The V gene lost 6 bases and the J gene lost 4 bases, with 13 bases spanning the gap. The CDR3 region has the DNA TGTGCCAGCAGAGATGGGACCCTATACAATGAGCAGTTCTTC. This translates into CASRDGTLYNEQFF.

The chain carries TRBV2 and TRBJ1-1; no definite D call. Germline values: CDR1 SNHLY, CDR2 FYNNEI. The CDR3 totals 13 residues. The ends were cut back, 7 bases at V and 3 bases at J, with 12 bases in the middle. In DNA form, the CDR3 reads TGTGCCAGCACCGAAAGGGCCCACACTGAAGCTTTCTTT. It yields the protein CASTERAHTEAFF. Filled out from reference TRBV2 and TRBJ1-1, the complete variable domain reads EPEVTQTPSHQVTQMGQEVILRCVPISNHLYFYWYRQILGQKVEFLVSFYNNEISEKSEIFDDQFSVERPDGSNFTLKIRSTKLEDSAMYFCASTERAHTEAFFGQGTRLTVV.

This clone was detected only once. The CDR3 bases are TGTGCCACCAGCGTGACAGAATCCTACGAGCAGTACTTC. Protein sequence: CATSVTESYEQYF. The gene calls are TRBV15 and TRBJ2-7; D might be TRBD1 (5 bases). CDR1 is LNHNV and CDR2 is YYDKDF in the germline V gene (reference sequence). This CDR3 has 13 residues. The V and J ends lost 5 bases and 1 base respectively, with 9 bases between them.

This chain uses TRBV30 with TRBJ2-7; D not resolved. Trimming cost V 2 bases and J 3 bases, with 11 bases left between them. Germline V gene data show CDR1 as GTSNPN and CDR2 as SVGIG (reference sequence). The length of the CDR3 is 13 residues. CDR3 in amino acids: CAWSPPIDYEQYF. Here the CDR3 DNA reads TGTGCCTGGAGTCCGCCCATTGACTACGAGCAGTACTTC.

V usage is TRBV5-6 and J usage is TRBJ2-3; D may correspond to TRBD1 or TRBD2 (5 bases each). Trimming left V 3 bases short and J 6 bases short, with 14 bases between. Germline-derived CDR1 and CDR2 are SGHDT and YYEEEE. CDR3 size: 14 residues. CDR3 nucleotide sequence: TGTGCCAGCAGCTGGGCAGGGCCGGGGGATACGCAGTATTTT. Translating it yields CASSWAGPGDTQYF. Based on the CDR3 plus reference TRBV5-6 and TRBJ2-3, the full variable domain is DAGVTQSPTHLIKTRGQQVTLRCSPKSGHDTVSWYQQALGQGPQFIFQYYEEEERQRGNFPDRFSGHQFPNYSSELNVNALLLGDSALYLCASSWAGPGDTQYFGPGTRLTVL.

The chain has TRBV9 and TRBJ1-1, with 9 bases lining up with TRBD1. Germline assignment: CDR1 SGDLS and CDR2 YYNGEE. The CDR3 loop spans 18 amino acids. V lost 3 bases and J lost 3; bases outside the gene matches: 15. DNA for the CDR3: TGTGCCAGCAGCGCCTCCCCGGGACAGGGCCGCGTCGACACTGAAGCTTTCTTT. Its translation: CASSASPGQGRVDTEAFF.

The chain carries TRBV14 and TRBJ2-2; TRBD1 might be the D (6 bases). CDR3 length: 16 amino acids. Germline CDR1 SGHDN, CDR2 FVKESK. Trimming left V 10 bases short and J 7 bases short, with 25 bases between. The CDR3 protein is CAKRSETGFGGGELFF. CDR3 nucleotides: TGTGCCAAACGCTCGGAAACAGGGTTCGGAGGCGGGGAGCTGTTTTTT. Drawing the rest from reference TRBV14 and TRBJ2-2, the complete variable domain is EAGVTQFPSHSVIEKGQTVTLRCDPISGHDNLYWYRRVMGKEIKFLLHFVKESKQDESGMPNNRFLAERTGGTYSTLKVQPAELEDSGVYFCAKRSETGFGGGELFFGEGSRLTVL.

The chain links TRBV11-3 to TRBJ1-1; tentatively, D is TRBD1 (6 bases). V dropped 4 bases and J dropped 7 bases, with 13 bases sitting between them. This CDR3 has 13 residues. Germline V gene sequence: CDR1 SGHNT, CDR2 YENEEA. The CDR3 DNA reads TGTGCCAGCAGCTCCGCCGCAGGGGTTGAAGCTTTCTTT. Translating gives CASSSAAGVEAFF.

This clone was picked up a small number of times. The rearrangement uses TRBV9 and TRBJ2-5, with D hard to call. V shed 0 bases and J shed 4 bases, with 7 bases lying between them. In germline, CDR1 is SGDLS, CDR2 YYNGEE. The length of the CDR3 is 13 residues. This chain's CDR3 is CASSVVLGETQYF. The CDR3 nucleotides are TGTGCCAGCAGCGTAGTCTTGGGAGAGACCCAGTACTTC. Looking up the rest from reference TRBV9 and TRBJ2-5 gives the full variable domain: DSGVTQTPKHLITATGQRVTLRCSPRSGDLSVYWYQQSLDQGLQFLIQYYNGEERAKGNILERFSAQQFPDLHSELNLSSLELGDSALYFCASSVVLGETQYFGPGTRLLVL.

The rearrangement links TRBV19 to TRBJ1-5, with 9 bases lining up with TRBD1. The CDR3 is 15 residues long. Trimming at V came to 0 bases and at J to 13 bases, leaving 10 bases not matched to a gene. Germline loops: CDR1 LNHDA, CDR2 SQIVND (reference sequence). CDR3 bases: TGTGCCAGTAGTATAGATGGGACAGGGCCAGCGGGACAGCATTTT. It translates to CASSIDGTGPAGQHF.

The chain links TRBV27 to TRBJ1-1; TRBD1 matches 8 bases. The ends lost 4 bases at V and 3 bases at J; junction bases unmatched: 4. The CDR3 runs to 14 residues. Germline V gene data show CDR1 as MNHEY and CDR2 as SMNVEV (reference sequence). The CDR3 loop reads CASSSDRVDTEAFF. The CDR3 DNA follows: TGTGCCAGCAGTTCGGACAGGGTGGACACTGAAGCTTTCTTT.